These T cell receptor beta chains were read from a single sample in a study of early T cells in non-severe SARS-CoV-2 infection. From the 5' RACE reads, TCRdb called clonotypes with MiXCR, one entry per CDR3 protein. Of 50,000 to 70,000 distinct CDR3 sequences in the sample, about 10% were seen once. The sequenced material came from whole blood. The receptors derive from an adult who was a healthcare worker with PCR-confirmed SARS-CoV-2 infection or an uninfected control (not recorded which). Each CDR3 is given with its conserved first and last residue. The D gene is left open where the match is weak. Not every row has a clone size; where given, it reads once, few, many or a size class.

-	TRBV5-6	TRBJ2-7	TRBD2	TGTGCCAGCAAAGGAGCGGGAGGGACGTCCTACGAGCAGTACTTC	CASKGAGGTSYEQYF
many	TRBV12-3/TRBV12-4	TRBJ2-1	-	TGTGCCAGCAGCATAGAACGGGACTCCAATGAGCAGTTCTTC	CASSIERDSNEQFF
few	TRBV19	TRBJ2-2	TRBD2	TGTGCCAGGGAGAACAGAGACCCGGGACTAGCGGGAGGGCCGCGCACCGGGGAGCTGTTTTTT	CARENRDPGLAGGPRTGELFF
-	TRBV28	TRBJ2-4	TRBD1	TGTGCCAGCAGTTCTTCCGGGACAGGGAAGAACATTCAGTACTTC	CASSSSGTGKNIQYF
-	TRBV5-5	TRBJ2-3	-	TGTGCCAGCAGCACGGACTGGGATACGCAGTATTTT	CASSTDWDTQYF
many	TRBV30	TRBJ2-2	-	TGTGCCTGGAGTGTACGCGCAGCCGGGGAGCTGTTTTTT	CAWSVRAAGELFF
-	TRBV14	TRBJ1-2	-	TGTGCCAGCAGCCAAGATATGGGACACGGCTACACCTTC	CASSQDMGHGYTF
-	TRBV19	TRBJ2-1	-	TGTGCCAGTAGTATAGATCACCCAACCCTCGGTGAGCAGTTCTTC	CASSIDHPTLGEQFF
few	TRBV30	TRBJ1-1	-	TGTGCCCGCAAAACTAACATGAACACTGAAGCTTTCTTT	CARKTNMNTEAFF
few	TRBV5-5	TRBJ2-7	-	TGTGCCAGCAGCTTGGGAGGGATACGAAGCTACGAGCAGTACTTC	CASSLGGIRSYEQYF
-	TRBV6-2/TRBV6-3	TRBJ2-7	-	TGTGCCAGCAGTTACAGCGGGACACAACTCGCCGAGCAGTACTTC	CASSYSGTQLAEQYF
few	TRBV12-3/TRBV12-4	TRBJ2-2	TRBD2	TGTGCCAGCAGTTTGGGGGGGAACGGGGAGCTGTTTTTT	CASSLGGNGELFF